A selection of T cell receptor beta chains follows, all from one sample in a study of blood T cell repertoires in COVID-19. Assay: immunoSEQ multiplex PCR; the TCRdb copy retains only in-frame clones and omits some. The sample has more than 45,000 clones, around four fifths seen once. Source material: peripheral blood. All receptors come from a human donor in a cohort sampled during active COVID-19. The CDR3 runs from the conserved cysteine through the conserved F or W. A D gene is named only where the DNA matches it firmly. Clone size is stated in some rows and not others, as once, few, many or a class when expanded.

V	length	size	J	D	CDR3	DNA
TRBV5-4	16	.	TRBJ2-7	TRBD1	CASSLPGIQGAGEQYF	TGTGCCAGCAGCCTTCCCGGGATACAGGGGGCGGGTGAGCAGTACTTC
TRBV6-4	13	.	TRBJ2-2	.	CASAPGNTGELFF	TGTGCCAGCGCCCCAGGGAACACCGGGGAGCTGTTTTTT
TRBV28	19	.	TRBJ1-1	TRBD1	CASSFPPRTGKLLNTEAFF	TGTGCCAGCAGTTTCCCCCCCCGGACAGGAAAGCTCTTGAACACTGAAGCTTTCTTT
TRBV18	14	.	TRBJ2-7	TRBD1	CASSHRTGRNEQYF	TGTGCCAGCTCACATCGGACAGGGCGGAACGAGCAGTACTTC
TRBV5-1	17	.	TRBJ1-6	TRBD1	CASSLNGQGTYNSPLHF	TGCGCCAGCAGCTTGAATGGACAGGGGACTTATAATTCACCCCTCCACTTT
TRBV7-9	15	.	TRBJ2-2	.	CASSTEAGGRRELFF	TGTGCCAGCAGCACAGAGGCAGGAGGGAGACGGGAGCTGTTTTTT
TRBV30	13	few	TRBJ1-6	.	CAWSVLRNSPLHF	TGTGCCTGGAGTGTACTTCGGAATTCACCCCTCCACTTT
TRBV5-6	15	.	TRBJ2-5	TRBD2	CASSSALAGGETQYF	TGTGCCAGCAGCTCAGCTCTAGCGGGAGGGGAGACCCAGTACTTC
TRBV29-1	14	few	TRBJ2-1	TRBD1	CSVRTGGVYNEQFF	TGCAGCGTGCGGACAGGGGGCGTCTACAATGAGCAGTTCTTC
TRBV5-1	14	.	TRBJ2-7	TRBD2	CASSLTSGPYEQYF	TGCGCCAGCAGCTTGACTAGCGGTCCCTACGAGCAGTACTTC
TRBV19	13	.	TRBJ1-1	.	CASRWQENTEAFF	TGTGCCAGTAGATGGCAAGAGAACACTGAAGCTTTCTTT
TRBV3-1/TRBV3-2	14	.	TRBJ1-5	.	CASSSGWGNQPQHF	TGTGCCAGCAGCTCCGGGTGGGGCAATCAGCCCCAGCATTTT
TRBV6-4	18	.	TRBJ2-3	TRBD1	CASSPDRGPFSGLDTQYF	TGTGCCAGCAGTCCGGACAGGGGGCCGTTTAGTGGGTTGGATACGCAGTATTTT
TRBV5-1	16	.	TRBJ2-1	TRBD1	CASSLIQGARDNEQFF	TGCGCCAGCAGCCTAATACAGGGGGCAAGGGACAATGAGCAGTTCTTC
TRBV6-2/TRBV6-3	12	.	TRBJ2-1	.	CASSLNYNEQFF	TGTGCCAGCAGCCTTAACTACAATGAGCAGTTCTTC
TRBV13	19	.	TRBJ2-3	TRBD2	CASSFYRLAGGISTDTQYF	TGTGCCAGCAGCTTTTACCGACTAGCGGGAGGGATAAGCACAGATACGCAGTATTTT
TRBV5-6	15	.	TRBJ2-5	TRBD1	CASSLVGQGVETQYF	TGTGCCAGCAGCTTGGTTGGACAGGGAGTGGAGACCCAGTACTTC
TRBV27	14	.	TRBJ2-5	TRBD2	CASGERGPMETQYF	TGTGCCAGCGGGGAGCGGGGGCCTATGGAGACCCAGTACTTC
TRBV11-3	14	.	TRBJ2-2	.	CASSSRLEAGELFF	TGTGCCAGCAGCTCCCGACTAGAGGCCGGGGAGCTGTTTTTT
TRBV7-9	15	.	TRBJ1-1	TRBD1	CASSLTGHPNTEAFF	TGTGCCAGCAGCTTGACAGGGCATCCCAACACTGAAGCTTTCTTT
TRBV10-3	17	.	TRBJ2-7	.	CAISDVQRSPSSYEQYF	TGTGCCATCAGTGATGTGCAACGGAGTCCCTCCTCCTACGAGCAGTACTTC
TRBV11-2	17	.	TRBJ2-3	TRBD2	CASSLAGLAGGTDTQYF	TGTGCCAGCAGCTTAGCGGGTCTAGCGGGAGGCACAGATACGCAGTATTTT
TRBV27	16	medium-sized	TRBJ2-1	.	CASSLGSAGTGNEQFF	TGTGCCAGCAGTTTAGGGTCGGCAGGCACCGGCAATGAGCAGTTCTTC
TRBV6-5	14	.	TRBJ2-1	TRBD1	CASAQQGPGREQFF	TGTGCCAGCGCACAACAGGGGCCGGGGCGTGAGCAGTTCTTC
TRBV28	16	.	TRBJ1-5	.	CASSLFWPRSNQPQHF	TGTGCCAGCAGTTTGTTCTGGCCTCGTAGCAATCAGCCCCAGCATTTT
TRBV28	11	.	TRBJ1-1	.	CASILHTEAFF	TGTGCCAGTATCCTCCACACTGAAGCTTTCTTT
TRBV2	13	.	TRBJ2-3	.	CASMRRSTDTQYF	TGTGCCAGCATGAGGCGAAGCACAGATACGCAGTATTTT
TRBV11-3	12	.	TRBJ2-3	.	CASSHTLGTQYF	TGTGCCAGCAGCCACACCCTTGGTACGCAGTATTTT